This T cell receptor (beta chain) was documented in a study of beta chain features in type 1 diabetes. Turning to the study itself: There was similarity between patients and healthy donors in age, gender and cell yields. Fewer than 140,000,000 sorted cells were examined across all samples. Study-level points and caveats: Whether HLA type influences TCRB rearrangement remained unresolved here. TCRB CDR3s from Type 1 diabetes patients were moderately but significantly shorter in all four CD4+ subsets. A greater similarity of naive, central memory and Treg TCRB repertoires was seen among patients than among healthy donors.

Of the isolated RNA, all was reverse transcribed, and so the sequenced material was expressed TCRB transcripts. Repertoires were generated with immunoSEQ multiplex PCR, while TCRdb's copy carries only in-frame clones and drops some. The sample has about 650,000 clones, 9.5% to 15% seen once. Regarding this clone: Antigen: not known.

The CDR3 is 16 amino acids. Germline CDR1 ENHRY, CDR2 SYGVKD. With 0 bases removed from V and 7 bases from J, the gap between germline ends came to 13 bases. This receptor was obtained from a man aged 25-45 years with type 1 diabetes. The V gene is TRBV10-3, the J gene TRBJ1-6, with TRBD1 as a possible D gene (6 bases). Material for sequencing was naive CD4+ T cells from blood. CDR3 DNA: TGTGCCATCAGTGAGTCGGCAGGGGTAGGGAATTCACCCCTCCACTTT. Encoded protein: CAISESAGVGNSPLHF.